This TCR beta chain came from a study of long-term antiretroviral therapy in people with HIV. This clone was recorded only once. Its target is unknown. General observations from the study: Within the repertoire, clones expanded before ART were dominant at all time points.

Germline V gene sequence: CDR1 GTSNPN, CDR2 SVGIG (reference sequence). Deletions cut 1 base from V and 0 bases from J, with 10 bases between. The CDR3 consists of 15 residues. The assay, immunoSEQ v3.0, was run at survey level. Clones were sequenced by immunoSEQ multiplex PCR, and TCRdb holds only the in-frame ones, with some missing. The sample contains some 33,000 clones, 82% of which appear only once. Here the sequenced sample was unsorted PBMCs, taken 0.6 years after starting antiretroviral therapy. This sequence originates from a man aged 18 to 30 with HIV. The chain is built from TRBV30 and TRBJ1-5; D not resolved. This CDR3 is CAWSGPGFSNQPQHF. In nucleotides, the CDR3 is TGTGCCTGGAGTGGTCCTGGGTTTAGCAATCAGCCCCAGCATTTT.